The 16 T cell receptor beta chains below all came from one sample that was sequenced in a study of early T cells in non-severe SARS-CoV-2 infection. TCRdb analysed the 5' RACE reads with MiXCR anew, one entry per CDR3 protein. The data show tens of thousands of distinct CDR3 sequences, with about 6.3% seen just once and 2.5% to 3% held by the top ten. The input for sequencing was whole blood, taken at baseline. All receptors derive from an adult who was a healthcare worker with PCR-confirmed SARS-CoV-2 infection or an uninfected control (not recorded which).

This clonotype was counted between two and nine times. The chain's CDR3 is CASSQEGPTSGSDTQYF. Here the CDR3 DNA reads TGTGCCAGCAGCCAAGAGGGTCCGACTAGCGGGTCAGATACGCAGTATTTT. The J gene is TRBJ2-3, the V gene TRBV4-2; 10 bases match TRBD2. The V segment lost 0 bases and the J segment 4 bases; nucleotides outside the gene matches: 7. Germline V gene sequence: CDR1 LGHNA, CDR2 YNFKEQ. The CDR3 is made up of 17 amino acids.

This clonotype was recorded at least ten times. The chain uses TRBV15 and TRBJ1-6; D remains ambiguous. V lost 0 bases to trimming and J lost 10 bases, with 10 bases between them. The CDR3 runs 14 residues. CDR1 is LNHNV and CDR2 is YYDKDF in the germline V gene (reference sequence). The CDR3, as DNA: TGTGCCACCAGCAGAGATCAGGCGGGATCACCCCTCCACTTT. This encodes CATSRDQAGSPLHF.

This clonotype came up many times. The chain is built from TRBV19 and TRBJ2-5, with no clear D. The CDR3 loop spans 14 amino acids. In germline, CDR1 is LNHDA, CDR2 SQIVND (reference sequence). V was trimmed by 5 bases and J by 4 bases, leaving 14 bases between them. This CDR3 is CASSFLGAAETQYF. CDR3 nucleotides: TGTGCCAGTAGTTTCCTGGGTGCGGCAGAGACCCAGTACTTC.

This clonotype was detected many times. J is TRBJ2-1 and V is TRBV11-3; 9 nucleotides line up with TRBD2. The CDR3 spans 16 residues. Germline trimming cut 0 bases from V and 7 bases from J; bases unmatched to any gene: 7. Per germline, CDR1 SGHNT and CDR2 YENEEA. This chain's CDR3 is CASSLDHAGGPNEQFF. As DNA, the CDR3 is TGTGCCAGCAGCTTAGATCATGCGGGGGGGCCGAATGAGCAGTTCTTC.

This clonotype was observed a few times. This may stem from a read error, because a much larger clone lies one nucleotide away. This chain joins TRBV3-2 and TRBJ2-7; TRBD1 is taken as the D call from the table, unchecked against the DNA. TRBV3-2 is reported as a pseudogene. This CDR3 is built from 12 residues. This CDR3 is CASTPFSYEQYF. Here the CDR3 DNA reads TGTGCCAGCACCCCTTTCTCCTACGAGCAGTACTTC.

This clonotype was recorded many times. The chain has TRBV6-5 and TRBJ1-1, with 7 bases identical to TRBD1. In germline, CDR1 is MNHEY, CDR2 SVGAGI. Trimming took 4 bases from V and 1 from J; bases not matched to a gene: 18. The CDR3 consists of 19 residues. The CDR3 nucleotides are TGTGCCAGCAGTTCGCCACGACGATACACAGGGGCCAGGAACACTGAAGCTTTCTTT. It yields the protein CASSSPRRYTGARNTEAFF.

This clonotype was detected a few times. This chain links TRBV28 with TRBJ1-1; D remains unclear. This CDR3 has 11 amino acids. V lost 5 bases and J lost 7, with 8 bases in between. From germline, CDR1 is MDHEN and CDR2 SYDVKM. CDR3 sequence reads: CASSHRVEAFF. Here the CDR3 DNA reads TGTGCCAGCAGTCACCGGGTTGAAGCTTTCTTT.

The sample holds a few counts of this clonotype. This chain uses TRBV6-6 with TRBJ1-4; 10 nucleotides align to TRBD1. The CDR3 loop spans 15 amino acids. CDR1 is MNHNY and CDR2 is SVGAGI in the germline V gene (reference sequence). The V and J ends lost 4 bases and 3 bases, in that order; junction bases with no gene match: 2. As DNA, the CDR3 is TGTGCCAGCAGTTCCGGACAGGGGGCTAATGAAAAACTGTTTTTT. Translation gives CASSSGQGANEKLFF.

In regard to this clonotype: Given a much more abundant clone one base away, this may be a read error. The conserved phenylalanine or tryptophan normally closing the CDR3 is absent here, so this likely arose from a read error. This chain joins TRBV4-3 and TRBJ2-1; tentatively, D is TRBD1 (5 bases). V shed 4 bases and J shed 12 bases, with 16 bases lying between them. This CDR3 contains 13 residues. CDR1 and CDR2 from the germline V gene are LGHNA and YSLEER. CDR3 DNA: TGCGCCAGCAGCCCCTCCAGGGCCCTTGGGCAGTTCTCC. Amino acid sequence: CASSPSRALGQFS.

This clonotype was counted between two and nine times. The chain joins TRBV14 to TRBJ2-2, with D possibly matching TRBD1 (5 bases). This CDR3 has 14 residues. The V gene lost 8 bases and the J gene lost 4 bases, with 14 bases spanning the gap. Germline values: CDR1 SGHDN, CDR2 FVKESK. The chain's CDR3 is CASGQMDTTGELFF. The CDR3 DNA reads as TGTGCCAGCGGTCAGATGGACACCACCGGGGAGCTGTTTTTT. Combining the CDR3 with reference TRBV14 and TRBJ2-2 gives the whole variable domain EAGVTQFPSHSVIEKGQTVTLRCDPISGHDNLYWYRRVMGKEIKFLLHFVKESKQDESGMPNNRFLAERTGGTYSTLKVQPAELEDSGVYFCASGQMDTTGELFFGEGSRLTVL.

There are many counts of this clonotype. The chain combines TRBV6-2 or TRBV6-3 with TRBJ2-1, with 8 bases aligning to TRBD2. The CDR3 has 18 residues. The V gene's germline CDR1 is MNHEY and CDR2 SVGEGT. V was pared by 4 bases and J by 8 bases, with 19 bases of the junction left unmatched. The CDR3 sequence: CASSSHLLTSGGMDEQFF. The CDR3 DNA reads as TGTGCCAGCAGTTCCCATCTCCTAACTAGCGGAGGGATGGATGAGCAGTTCTTC.

This clonotype was detected ten times or more. The chain joins TRBV13 to TRBJ2-7; tentative D call: TRBD1 (6 bases). The V gene's germline CDR1 is PRHDT and CDR2 FYEKMQ (reference sequence). Deletions cut 4 bases from V and 5 bases from J, with 6 bases between. CDR3 size: 11 residues. CDR3 in amino acids: CASSYRDEQYF. The CDR3 nucleotides are TGTGCCAGCAGCTACAGGGACGAGCAGTACTTC.

V and J are TRBV18 and TRBJ1-2; D might be TRBD1 (5 bases). Germline V gene sequence: CDR1 KGHSH, CDR2 LQKENI. V was cut by 0 bases and J by 0 bases, with 14 bases left in between. The CDR3 runs 17 residues. The CDR3 nucleotides are TGTGCCAGCTCACCACCTCAAGGTCAGGGACCTAACTATGGCTACACCTTC. Translating it yields CASSPPQGQGPNYGYTF.

This clonotype has a handful of counts. The chain combines TRBV5-1 with TRBJ2-5; TRBD1 or TRBD2 may be the D gene (5 bases each). V lost 4 bases to trimming and J lost 2 bases, with 12 bases between them. The germline V gene encodes CDR1 SGHRS and CDR2 YFSETQ. This CDR3 is 14 amino acids long. The CDR3 loop reads CASSRDGQQETQYF. The DNA for the CDR3 is TGCGCCAGCAGCAGGGACGGACAACAAGAGACCCAGTACTTC. Full variable domain (rest looked up from reference TRBV5-1 and TRBJ2-5): KAGVTQTPRYLIKTRGQQVTLSCSPISGHRSVSWYQQTPGQGLQFLFEYFSETQRNKGNFPGRFSGRQFSNSRSEMNVSTLELGDSALYLCASSRDGQQETQYFGPGTRLLVL.

This clonotype was seen once. The chain joins TRBV5-1 to TRBJ2-4; no firm D call. From germline, CDR1 is SGHRS and CDR2 YFSETQ. Trimming took 4 bases from V and 6 from J, leaving 11 bases between them. This CDR3 is 13 amino acids long. CDR3 sequence: CASSNDIGNIQYF. The CDR3, as DNA: TGCGCCAGCAGCAACGACATCGGAAACATTCAGTACTTC.

This clonotype was picked up many times. The rearrangement links TRBV12-3 or TRBV12-4 to TRBJ1-2; a weak D match, TRBD1 (5 bases). The V and J ends lost 0 bases and 5 bases respectively, with 7 bases between them. This CDR3 is 13 amino acids long. In DNA, the CDR3 is TGTGCCAGCAGTTTAGCCGGGACTTATGGCTACACCTTC. It codes for CASSLAGTYGYTF.